Sequencing of this T cell receptor (beta chain) was carried out in a study of CD8 T cell repertoires and HIV-1 epitope variants. Sequenced by immunoSEQ multiplex PCR; TCRdb stores in-frame clones only, minus some. The sample has approximately 6,000 clones; about three fifths are singletons. V was cut by 1 base and J by 6 bases, with 10 bases left in between. This CDR3 spans 13 amino acids. The V gene's germline CDR1 is MGHRA and CDR2 YSYEKL. This clone has more than one count but fewer than ten. Its antigen is still unknown. The source material was cultured CD8+ T cells derived from PBMCs. This clonotype was sampled from a male donor with HIV. This chain connects TRBV4-1 to TRBJ2-7; TRBD1 is a possible D gene (6 bases). This CDR3 is CASSQVEGGEQYF. The CDR3 nucleotides read TGCGCCAGCAGCCAAGTTGAAGGGGGCGAGCAGTACTTC.